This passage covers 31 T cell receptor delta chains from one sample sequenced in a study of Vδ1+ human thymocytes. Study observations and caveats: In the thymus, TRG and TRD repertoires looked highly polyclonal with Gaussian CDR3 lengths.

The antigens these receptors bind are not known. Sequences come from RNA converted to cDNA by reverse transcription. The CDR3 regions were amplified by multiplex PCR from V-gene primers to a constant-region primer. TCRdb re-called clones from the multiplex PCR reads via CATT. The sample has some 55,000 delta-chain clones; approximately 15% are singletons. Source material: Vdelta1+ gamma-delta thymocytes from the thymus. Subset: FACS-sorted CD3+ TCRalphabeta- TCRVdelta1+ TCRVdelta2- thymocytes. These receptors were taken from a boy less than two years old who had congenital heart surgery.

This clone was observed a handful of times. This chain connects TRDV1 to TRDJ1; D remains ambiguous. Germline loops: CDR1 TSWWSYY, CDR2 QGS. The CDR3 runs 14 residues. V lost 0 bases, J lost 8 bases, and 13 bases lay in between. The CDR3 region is CALGELADRVKLIF. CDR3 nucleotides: TGTGCTCTTGGGGAACTGGCCGATAGGGTCAAACTCATCTTT.

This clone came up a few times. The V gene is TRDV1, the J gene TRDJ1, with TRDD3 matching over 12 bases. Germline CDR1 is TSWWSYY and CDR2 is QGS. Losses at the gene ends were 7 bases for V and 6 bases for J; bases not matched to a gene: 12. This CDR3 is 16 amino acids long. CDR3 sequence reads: CALECPLGDTQNKLIF. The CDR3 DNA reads TGTGCTCTTGAGTGTCCTCTGGGGGATACGCAGAATAAACTCATCTTT.

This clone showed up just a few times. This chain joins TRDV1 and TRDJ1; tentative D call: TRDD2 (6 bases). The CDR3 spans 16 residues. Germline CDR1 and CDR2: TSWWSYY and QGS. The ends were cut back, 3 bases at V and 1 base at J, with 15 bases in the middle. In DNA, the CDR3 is TGTGCTCTTGGGGACCTTCCCACCCCGGGCACCGATAAACTCATCTTT. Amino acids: CALGDLPTPGTDKLIF.

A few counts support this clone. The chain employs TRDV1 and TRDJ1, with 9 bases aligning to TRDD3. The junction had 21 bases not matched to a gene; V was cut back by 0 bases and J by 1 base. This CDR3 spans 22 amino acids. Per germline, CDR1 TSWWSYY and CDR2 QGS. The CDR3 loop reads CALGELPSEPGDTFGSTDKLIF. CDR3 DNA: TGTGCTCTTGGGGAACTACCTTCGGAGCCGGGGGATACATTCGGAAGCACCGATAAACTCATCTTT.

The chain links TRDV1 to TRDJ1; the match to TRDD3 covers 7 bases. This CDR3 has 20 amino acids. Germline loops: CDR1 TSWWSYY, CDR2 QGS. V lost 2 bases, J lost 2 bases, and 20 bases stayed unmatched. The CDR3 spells CALGEFPTLEGDLWTDKLIF. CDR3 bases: TGTGCTCTTGGGGAATTCCCCACCCTGGAGGGGGATCTCTGGACCGATAAACTCATCTTT.

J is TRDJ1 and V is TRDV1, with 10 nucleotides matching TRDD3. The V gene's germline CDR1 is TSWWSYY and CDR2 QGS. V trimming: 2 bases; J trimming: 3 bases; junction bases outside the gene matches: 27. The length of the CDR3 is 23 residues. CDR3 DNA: TGTGCTCTTGGGGAAGGCTCCTTCCCTATGGTGGGAGTGTTGGGGGATACACCCGATAAACTCATCTTT. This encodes CALGEGSFPMVGVLGDTPDKLIF.

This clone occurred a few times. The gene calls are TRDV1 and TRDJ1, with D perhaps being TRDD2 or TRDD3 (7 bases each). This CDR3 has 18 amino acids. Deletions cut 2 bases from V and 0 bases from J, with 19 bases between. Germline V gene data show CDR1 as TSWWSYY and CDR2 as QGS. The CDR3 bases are TGTGCTCTTGGGGAATTCCTACACCTACTGGGGTACACCGATAAACTCATCTTT. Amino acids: CALGEFLHLLGYTDKLIF.

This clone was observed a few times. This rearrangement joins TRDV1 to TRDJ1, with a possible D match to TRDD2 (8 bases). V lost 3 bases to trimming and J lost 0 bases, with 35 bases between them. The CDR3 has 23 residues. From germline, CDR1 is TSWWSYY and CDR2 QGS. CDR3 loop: CALGDTILPTGVLGTPYTDKLIF. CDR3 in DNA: TGTGCTCTTGGGGATACCATACTTCCTACGGGTGTACTGGGGACACCGTACACCGATAAACTCATCTTT.

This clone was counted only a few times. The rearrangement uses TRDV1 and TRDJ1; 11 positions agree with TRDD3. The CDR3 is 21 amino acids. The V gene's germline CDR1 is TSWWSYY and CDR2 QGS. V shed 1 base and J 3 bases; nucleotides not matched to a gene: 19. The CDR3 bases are TGTGCTCTTGGGGAACACGGTAATCCATTCCTACTGGGGGATAACCCCGATAAACTCATCTTT. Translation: CALGEHGNPFLLGDNPDKLIF.

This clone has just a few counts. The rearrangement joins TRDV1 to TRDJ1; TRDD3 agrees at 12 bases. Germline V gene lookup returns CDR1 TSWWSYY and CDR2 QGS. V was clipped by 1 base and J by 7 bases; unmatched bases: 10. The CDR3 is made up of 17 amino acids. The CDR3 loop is CALGERTWGIRGGKLIF. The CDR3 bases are TGTGCTCTTGGGGAACGGACCTGGGGGATACGAGGCGGTAAACTCATCTTT.

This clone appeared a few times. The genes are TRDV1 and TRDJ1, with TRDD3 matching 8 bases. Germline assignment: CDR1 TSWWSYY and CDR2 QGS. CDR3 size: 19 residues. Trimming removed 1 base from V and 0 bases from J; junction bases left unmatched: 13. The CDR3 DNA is TGTGCTCTTGGGGAACGCCCCCAGATGGGGGATCCGTACACCGATAAACTCATCTTT. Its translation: CALGERPQMGDPYTDKLIF.

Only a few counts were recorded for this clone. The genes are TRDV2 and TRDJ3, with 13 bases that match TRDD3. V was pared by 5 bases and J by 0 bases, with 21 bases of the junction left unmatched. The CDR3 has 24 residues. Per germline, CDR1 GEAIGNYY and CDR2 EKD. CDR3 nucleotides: TGTGCCTGTGTGTGCCTTAGTACTGGGGGATACGGTAAAAAGAGCTCCTGGGACACCCGACAGATGTTTTTC. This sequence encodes CACVCLSTGGYGKKSSWDTRQMFF.

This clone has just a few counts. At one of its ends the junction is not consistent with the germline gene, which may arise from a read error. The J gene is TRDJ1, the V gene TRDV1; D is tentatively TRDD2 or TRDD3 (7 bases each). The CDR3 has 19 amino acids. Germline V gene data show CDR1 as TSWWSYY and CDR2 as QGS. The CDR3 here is CALGDLPSVLGGYTDKLIF. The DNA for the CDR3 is TGTGCTCTTGGGGACCTTCCTTCAGTGCTGGGGGGTTACACCGATAAACTCATCTTC.

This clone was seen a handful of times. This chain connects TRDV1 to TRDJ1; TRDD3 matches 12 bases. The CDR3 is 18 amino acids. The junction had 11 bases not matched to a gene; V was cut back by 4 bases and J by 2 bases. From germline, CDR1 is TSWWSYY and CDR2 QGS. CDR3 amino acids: CALGALRWGIRMTDKLIF. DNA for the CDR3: TGTGCTCTTGGGGCGCTACGCTGGGGGATACGCATGACCGATAAACTCATCTTT.

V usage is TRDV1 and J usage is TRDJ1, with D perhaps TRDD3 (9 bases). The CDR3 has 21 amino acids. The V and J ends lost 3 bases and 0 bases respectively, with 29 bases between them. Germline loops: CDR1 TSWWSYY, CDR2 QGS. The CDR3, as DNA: TGTGCTCTTGGGGACCCTTCCTATTCACGGGGGATACCACTGTACACCGATAAACTCATCTTT. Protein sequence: CALGDPSYSRGIPLYTDKLIF.

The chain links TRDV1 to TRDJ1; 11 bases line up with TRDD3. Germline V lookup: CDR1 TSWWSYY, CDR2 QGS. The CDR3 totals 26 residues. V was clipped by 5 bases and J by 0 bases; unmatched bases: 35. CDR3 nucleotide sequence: TGTGCTCTTGGGCCTATTCGGAAAACCTTCCGCAGTTCTGTCTGGGGGATACCCAGGTACACCGATAAACTCATCTTT. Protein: CALGPIRKTFRSSVWGIPRYTDKLIF.

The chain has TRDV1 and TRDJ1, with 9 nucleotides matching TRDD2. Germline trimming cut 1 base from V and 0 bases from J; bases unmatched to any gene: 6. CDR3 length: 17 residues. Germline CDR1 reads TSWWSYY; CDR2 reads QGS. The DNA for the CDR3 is TGTGCTCTTGGGGAACCCCTTCCTACCTCCTACACCGATAAACTCATCTTT. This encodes CALGEPLPTSYTDKLIF.

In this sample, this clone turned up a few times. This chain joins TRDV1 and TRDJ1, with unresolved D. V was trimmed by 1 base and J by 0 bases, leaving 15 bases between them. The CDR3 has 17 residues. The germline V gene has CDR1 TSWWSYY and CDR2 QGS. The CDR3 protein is CALGEPPVQMYTDKLIF. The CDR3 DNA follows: TGTGCTCTTGGGGAACCCCCTGTACAGATGTACACCGATAAACTCATCTTT.

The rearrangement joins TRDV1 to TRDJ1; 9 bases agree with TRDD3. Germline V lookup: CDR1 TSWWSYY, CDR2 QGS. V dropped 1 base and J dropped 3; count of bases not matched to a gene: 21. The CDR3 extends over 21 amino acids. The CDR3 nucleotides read TGTGCTCTTGGGGAACCCGGGGGAGGGGGATACATCCGCAAAGGTTCCGATAAACTCATCTTT. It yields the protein CALGEPGGGGYIRKGSDKLIF.

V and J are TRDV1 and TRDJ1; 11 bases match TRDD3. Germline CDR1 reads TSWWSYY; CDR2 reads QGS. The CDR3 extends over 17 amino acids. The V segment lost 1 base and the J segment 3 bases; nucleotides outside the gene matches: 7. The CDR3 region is CALGEPQLGDSPDKLIF. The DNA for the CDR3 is TGTGCTCTTGGGGAACCGCAACTGGGGGATAGTCCCGATAAACTCATCTTT.

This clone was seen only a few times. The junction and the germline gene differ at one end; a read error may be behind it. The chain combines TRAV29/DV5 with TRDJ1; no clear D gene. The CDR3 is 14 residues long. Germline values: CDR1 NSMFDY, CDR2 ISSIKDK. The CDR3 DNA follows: TGTGCAGCAGGTAGAGCCTTTGACACCGATAAAATCATCTTT. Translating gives CAAGRAFDTDKIIF.

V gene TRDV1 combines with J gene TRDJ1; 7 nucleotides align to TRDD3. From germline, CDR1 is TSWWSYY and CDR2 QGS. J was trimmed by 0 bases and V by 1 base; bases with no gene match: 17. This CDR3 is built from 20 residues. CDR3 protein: CALGEPRPFTTGDNTDKLIF. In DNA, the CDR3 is TGTGCTCTTGGGGAACCTCGGCCTTTCACAACTGGGGATAACACCGATAAACTCATCTTT.

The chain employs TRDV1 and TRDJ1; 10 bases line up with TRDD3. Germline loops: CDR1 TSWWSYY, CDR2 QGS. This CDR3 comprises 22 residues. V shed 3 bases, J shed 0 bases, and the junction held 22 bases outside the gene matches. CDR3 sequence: CALGDALLFGVLGDPDTDKLIF. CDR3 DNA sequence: TGTGCTCTTGGGGATGCCCTATTATTCGGAGTACTGGGGGATCCGGACACCGATAAACTCATCTTT.

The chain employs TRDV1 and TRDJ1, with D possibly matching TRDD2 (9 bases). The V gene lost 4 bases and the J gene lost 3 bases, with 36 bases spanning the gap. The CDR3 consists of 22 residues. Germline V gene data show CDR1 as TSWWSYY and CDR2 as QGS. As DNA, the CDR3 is TGTGCTCTTGGGGCCATCCCGGCCTTCCTACGGACAGTGGGGGATCAGGCCGATAAACTCATCTTT. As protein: CALGAIPAFLRTVGDQADKLIF.

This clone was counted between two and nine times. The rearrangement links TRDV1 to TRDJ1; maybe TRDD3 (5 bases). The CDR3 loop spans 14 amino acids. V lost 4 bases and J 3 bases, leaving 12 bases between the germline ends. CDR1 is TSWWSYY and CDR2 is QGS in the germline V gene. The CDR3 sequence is CALGVIFWADKLIF. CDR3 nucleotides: TGTGCTCTTGGGGTCATATTCTGGGCCGATAAACTCATCTTT.

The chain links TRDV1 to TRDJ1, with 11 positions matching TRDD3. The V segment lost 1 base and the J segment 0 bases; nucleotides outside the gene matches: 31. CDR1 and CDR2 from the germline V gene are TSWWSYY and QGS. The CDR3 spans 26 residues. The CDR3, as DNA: TGTGCTCTTGGGGAACAACCGGAACTTTGTCTTGCTGGGGGATACTCTCCAACTGGGTACACCGATAAACTCATCTTT. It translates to CALGEQPELCLAGGYSPTGYTDKLIF.

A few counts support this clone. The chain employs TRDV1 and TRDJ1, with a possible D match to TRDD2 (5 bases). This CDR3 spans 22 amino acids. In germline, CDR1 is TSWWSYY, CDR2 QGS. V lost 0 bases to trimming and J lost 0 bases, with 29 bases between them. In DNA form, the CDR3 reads TGTGCTCTTGGGGAACTTCCCGCCTTCTTTCCCGTGCTCAACTTGTACACCGATAAACTCATCTTT. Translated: CALGELPAFFPVLNLYTDKLIF.

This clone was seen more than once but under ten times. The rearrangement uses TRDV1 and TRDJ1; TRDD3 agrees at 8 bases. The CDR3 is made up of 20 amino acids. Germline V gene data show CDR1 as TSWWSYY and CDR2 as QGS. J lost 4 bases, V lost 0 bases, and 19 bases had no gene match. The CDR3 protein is CALGELSSPDLGDYFDKLIF. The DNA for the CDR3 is TGTGCTCTTGGGGAACTGTCTTCCCCGGACTTGGGGGATTACTTCGATAAACTCATCTTT.

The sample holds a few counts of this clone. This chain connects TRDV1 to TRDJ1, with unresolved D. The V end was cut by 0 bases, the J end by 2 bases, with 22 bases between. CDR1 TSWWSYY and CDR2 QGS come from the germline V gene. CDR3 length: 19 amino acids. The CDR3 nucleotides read TGTGCTCTTGGGGAACTACGCGGAGTTAAGGGAGTGTTGACCGATAAACTCATCTTT. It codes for CALGELRGVKGVLTDKLIF.

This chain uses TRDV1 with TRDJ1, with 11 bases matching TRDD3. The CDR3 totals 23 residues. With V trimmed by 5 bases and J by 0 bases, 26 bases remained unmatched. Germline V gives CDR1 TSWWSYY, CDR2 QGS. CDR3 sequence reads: CALGNPFHFPLLGDRGYTDKLIF. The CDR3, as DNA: TGTGCTCTTGGGAACCCCTTTCATTTCCCATTACTGGGGGATAGGGGGTACACCGATAAACTCATCTTT.

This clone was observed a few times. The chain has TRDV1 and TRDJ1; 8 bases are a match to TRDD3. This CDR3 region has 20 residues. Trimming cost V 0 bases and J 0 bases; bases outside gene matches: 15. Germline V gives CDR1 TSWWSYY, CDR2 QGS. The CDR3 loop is CALGELSPVLGGLYTDKLIF. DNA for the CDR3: TGTGCTCTTGGGGAACTATCCCCCGTACTGGGGGGCTTATACACCGATAAACTCATCTTT.